This section outlines one T cell receptor beta chain sequence together with its context. What it binds is unknown. This specimen belongs to a study of OX40 agonist ivuxolimab in advanced cancers. At the level of the study: Every 2 weeks, patients got intravenous ivuxolimab at one of six dose levels (0.01-10 mg/kg). The mean age was roughly 60 years, ranging from about 23 to 79, with approximately 85% of participants male.

Method: immunoSEQ multiplex PCR; TCRdb's copy keeps in-frame clones and lacks some. The sample records roughly 57,000 clones, roughly 82% being singletons. Individuals having autoimmune disease history or systemic immunosuppression were not enrolled. Study findings and constraints: Among the least clonally expanded were partial responders at 0.1-3.0 mg/kg.

Per germline, CDR1 SGDLS and CDR2 YYNGEE. The CDR3 is made up of 17 amino acids. V lost 10 bases to trimming and J lost 0 bases, with 24 bases between them. V usage is TRBV9 and J usage is TRBJ2-3; no reliable D call. The TCR originated in an adult with an advanced solid tumor such as melanoma, head and neck, liver or kidney cancer. The sample here was CD4+ or CD8+ T cells sorted from blood, taken in a trial of the OX40 agonist ivuxolimab. The CDR3 DNA reads as TGTGCCCGAAACCCTCACAGCCTCCCTCCAAGCACAGATACGCAGTATTTT. Its translation is CARNPHSLPPSTDTQYF.